This T cell receptor (beta chain) was captured in a study of response to subunit inactivated influenza vaccine. The table lists this clonotype with a few counts. A single record per CDR3 protein comes from TCRdb applying MiXCR to the RT-PCR reads. The sample includes about 520,000 distinct CDR3 sequences, about 25% of them seen just once. V was shortened by 3 bases and J by 0 bases, with 12 bases between the two germline ends. The CDR3 extends over 15 amino acids. Germline assignment: CDR1 MDHEN and CDR2 SYDVKM. The V call is TRBV28, the J call TRBJ2-7; perhaps D is TRBD1 or TRBD2 (5 bases each). The source was CD4+ T cells sorted from PBMCs, collected 5 to 6 days after vaccination. The TCR comes from a man in his fifties or sixties who received an inactivated influenza vaccine. The CDR3 DNA reads as TGTGCCAGCAGTTTCGGGACCGCAAGCTCCTACGAGCAGTACTTC. Translation: CASSFGTASSYEQYF.